This TCR beta chain was recovered during a study of blood T cell repertoires in COVID-19. Study as a whole: Samples of COVID-19 (acute and convalescent) were obtained from the United States, Italy and Spain. In each case, the material was cDNA or gDNA derived from T cells, B-cell-depleted T cells, or PBMCs.

Original analysis: Counts of nucleated cells, estimated from reference gene primer amplification, were obtained. The table came from immunoSEQ multiplex PCR; TCRdb's copy has only in-frame clones and leaves some out. V and J calls and clone size are those listed in that table; D and trimming were worked out from the DNA. The table lists tens of thousands of clones, just over 85% of them singletons. With V trimmed by 6 bases and J by 7 bases, 17 bases remained unmatched. The CDR3 is 17 residues long. Germline loops: CDR1 SGHRS, CDR2 YFSETQ. Material: peripheral blood. This chain links TRBV5-1 with TRBJ2-2, with TRBD2 identical over 8 bases. The TCR was taken from a woman aged 80 or over with acute or convalescent COVID-19. The DNA for the CDR3 is TGCGCCAGCACCGAATTAGCGGGACCCTCTTCGGGCGGGGAGCTGTTTTTT. This translates into CASTELAGPSSGGELFF.